Listed here are 11 T cell receptor beta chains from one sample, sequenced in a study of T cell responses to AZD1222 COVID-19 vaccine. Profiled with immunoSEQ multiplex PCR; TCRdb holds only in-frame clones, not every one. This sample carries more than 110,000 clones, about 90% of them seen once, and the ten largest clones take about 3.5%. Sequencing used peripheral blood, obtained on day 0 of AZD1222 vaccination. The receptors originated from an adult in good health.

This clone has a single count. The chain is built from TRBV7-7 and TRBJ2-5; tentatively, D is TRBD2 (5 bases). The CDR3 extends over 13 amino acids. Trimming removed 0 bases at V and 5 bases at J, with 7 bases between. From germline, CDR1 is SSHAT and CDR2 FNYEAQ (reference sequence). The CDR3: CASSLAGGETQYF. Here the CDR3 DNA reads TGTGCCAGCAGCTTAGCGGGCGGGGAGACCCAGTACTTC.

The rearrangement links TRBV30 to TRBJ2-2; maybe TRBD2 (6 bases). Germline V gene sequence: CDR1 GTSNPN, CDR2 SVGIG (reference sequence). Trimming pared 8 bases from V and 2 bases from J, leaving 15 bases between. This CDR3 spans 14 amino acids. The CDR3 loop is CAGGRTDNTGELFF. The CDR3 DNA is TGTGCCGGGGGGAGGACGGATAACACCGGGGAGCTGTTTTTT.

The chain employs TRBV2 and TRBJ2-1; D not resolved. The germline V gene encodes CDR1 SNHLY and CDR2 FYNNEI. The CDR3 spans 14 residues. Deletions cut 5 bases from V and 9 bases from J, with 17 bases between. The CDR3 sequence is CASSRGPPGGEQFF. The CDR3, as DNA: TGTGCCAGCAGTCGCGGACCTCCCGGTGGTGAGCAGTTCTTC.

CDR3 DNA: TGCGCCAGCAGCTTGGCCCTAAGCGGAGTATCAAGCTCCTACAATGAGCAGTTCTTC. This translates into CASSLALSGVSSSYNEQFF. The chain carries TRBV5-1 and TRBJ2-1, with D possibly matching TRBD2 (5 bases). There are 19 residues in the CDR3. Trimming took 0 bases from V and 0 from J, leaving 19 bases between them. Germline CDR1 reads SGHRS; CDR2 reads YFSETQ.

The CDR3 DNA reads as TGTGCCAGCAGCTTGCAGTTTCGGGACAGGGTAGCCAAAAACATTCAGTACTTC. Translated: CASSLQFRDRVAKNIQYF. This chain links TRBV5-5 with TRBJ2-4, with 9 bases that match TRBD1. Germline-derived CDR1 and CDR2 are SGHKS and YYEKEE (reference sequence). V was clipped by 1 base and J by 0 bases; unmatched bases: 8. The CDR3 covers 18 residues.

The genes are TRBV4-2 and TRBJ1-1; no clear D. This CDR3 spans 14 amino acids. Germline V gene data show CDR1 as LGHNA and CDR2 as YNFKEQ. Trimming stripped 4 bases from V and 0 bases from J, with 9 bases between. CDR3 amino acids: CASSLPSMNTEAFF. The DNA of the CDR3 is TGTGCCAGCAGCCTACCATCCATGAACACTGAAGCTTTCTTT.

This chain joins TRBV30 and TRBJ1-4; D gene uncertain. This CDR3 comprises 15 residues. Germline V gene data show CDR1 as GTSNPN and CDR2 as SVGIG (reference sequence). Between the trimmed V and J ends, which lost 0 bases and 1 base, there was a span of 9 bases. The CDR3 nucleotides read TGTGCCTGGAGTGTCCGGGGTGTAACTAATGAAAAACTGTTTTTT. It specifies CAWSVRGVTNEKLFF.

This chain connects TRBV15 to TRBJ2-5, with D possibly called TRBD1 or TRBD2 (5 bases each). The V end lost 5 bases, the J end lost 3 bases, and 13 bases lay between the germline ends. The CDR3 contains 14 residues. The germline gives CDR1 LNHNV, CDR2 YYDKDF (reference sequence). CDR3 coding DNA: TGTGCCACCAGCGGAGGACGGGACGAAGAGACCCAGTACTTC. Translated, it gives CATSGGRDEETQYF.

The chain has TRBV28 and TRBJ2-7; a weak D match, TRBD2 (7 bases). V dropped 7 bases and J dropped 3 bases, with 19 bases sitting between them. The CDR3 contains 15 residues. Germline values: CDR1 MDHEN, CDR2 SYDVKM. CDR3 loop: CASTGGYPLLYEQYF. CDR3 bases: TGTGCCAGCACGGGGGGCTACCCCCTCCTCTACGAGCAGTACTTC.

The gene calls are TRBV5-4 and TRBJ1-1, with unresolved D. Trimming removed 4 bases at V and 0 bases at J, with 10 bases between. This CDR3 comprises 14 residues. Germline V gives CDR1 SGHNT, CDR2 YYREEE (reference sequence). CDR3 nucleotides: TGTGCCAGCAGCCTGGCCTTACTGAACACTGAAGCTTTCTTT. Its protein is CASSLALLNTEAFF. Together with reference TRBV5-4 and TRBJ1-1, the CDR3 gives the full variable domain: ETGVTQSPTHLIKTRGQQVTLRCSSQSGHNTVSWYQQALGQGPQFIFQYYREEENGRGNFPPRFSGLQFPNYSSELNVNALELDDSALYLCASSLALLNTEAFFGQGTRLTVV.

This clone has only a few counts. The chain carries TRBV7-2 and TRBJ2-1; D remains unclear. This CDR3 has 11 amino acids. Trimming removed 2 bases at V and 9 bases at J, with 5 bases between. Germline lookup yields CDR1 SGHTA and CDR2 FQGNSA. As DNA, the CDR3 is TGTGCCAGCAGCTTAAACGTTGAGCAGTTCTTC. Amino acid sequence: CASSLNVEQFF.